Sequencing of this T cell receptor beta chain was carried out in a study of T-cell reconstitution after alpha-beta-depleted transplantation in children. Germline values: CDR1 SQVTM, CDR2 ANQGSEA. The CDR3 covers 11 residues. With 4 bases removed from V and 4 bases from J, the gap between germline ends came to 7 bases. Unique molecular identifiers were used to barcode this TCRbeta library. One entry per CDR3 protein results from TCRdb running MiXCR on the PCR reads. The sample records about 500,000 distinct CDR3 sequences, around a third being singletons. This clonotype was detected a few times. The sequencing here drew on PBMCs from the stem cell graft donor, taken from the stem cell graft. The clonotype was recovered from a human donor who donated a stem cell graft to a child with aplastic anemia. The chain links TRBV29-1 to TRBJ1-1, with D unresolved. Here the CDR3 reads CSVVRITEAFF. Written as DNA, the CDR3 is TGCAGCGTTGTTCGGATCACTGAAGCTTTCTTT.